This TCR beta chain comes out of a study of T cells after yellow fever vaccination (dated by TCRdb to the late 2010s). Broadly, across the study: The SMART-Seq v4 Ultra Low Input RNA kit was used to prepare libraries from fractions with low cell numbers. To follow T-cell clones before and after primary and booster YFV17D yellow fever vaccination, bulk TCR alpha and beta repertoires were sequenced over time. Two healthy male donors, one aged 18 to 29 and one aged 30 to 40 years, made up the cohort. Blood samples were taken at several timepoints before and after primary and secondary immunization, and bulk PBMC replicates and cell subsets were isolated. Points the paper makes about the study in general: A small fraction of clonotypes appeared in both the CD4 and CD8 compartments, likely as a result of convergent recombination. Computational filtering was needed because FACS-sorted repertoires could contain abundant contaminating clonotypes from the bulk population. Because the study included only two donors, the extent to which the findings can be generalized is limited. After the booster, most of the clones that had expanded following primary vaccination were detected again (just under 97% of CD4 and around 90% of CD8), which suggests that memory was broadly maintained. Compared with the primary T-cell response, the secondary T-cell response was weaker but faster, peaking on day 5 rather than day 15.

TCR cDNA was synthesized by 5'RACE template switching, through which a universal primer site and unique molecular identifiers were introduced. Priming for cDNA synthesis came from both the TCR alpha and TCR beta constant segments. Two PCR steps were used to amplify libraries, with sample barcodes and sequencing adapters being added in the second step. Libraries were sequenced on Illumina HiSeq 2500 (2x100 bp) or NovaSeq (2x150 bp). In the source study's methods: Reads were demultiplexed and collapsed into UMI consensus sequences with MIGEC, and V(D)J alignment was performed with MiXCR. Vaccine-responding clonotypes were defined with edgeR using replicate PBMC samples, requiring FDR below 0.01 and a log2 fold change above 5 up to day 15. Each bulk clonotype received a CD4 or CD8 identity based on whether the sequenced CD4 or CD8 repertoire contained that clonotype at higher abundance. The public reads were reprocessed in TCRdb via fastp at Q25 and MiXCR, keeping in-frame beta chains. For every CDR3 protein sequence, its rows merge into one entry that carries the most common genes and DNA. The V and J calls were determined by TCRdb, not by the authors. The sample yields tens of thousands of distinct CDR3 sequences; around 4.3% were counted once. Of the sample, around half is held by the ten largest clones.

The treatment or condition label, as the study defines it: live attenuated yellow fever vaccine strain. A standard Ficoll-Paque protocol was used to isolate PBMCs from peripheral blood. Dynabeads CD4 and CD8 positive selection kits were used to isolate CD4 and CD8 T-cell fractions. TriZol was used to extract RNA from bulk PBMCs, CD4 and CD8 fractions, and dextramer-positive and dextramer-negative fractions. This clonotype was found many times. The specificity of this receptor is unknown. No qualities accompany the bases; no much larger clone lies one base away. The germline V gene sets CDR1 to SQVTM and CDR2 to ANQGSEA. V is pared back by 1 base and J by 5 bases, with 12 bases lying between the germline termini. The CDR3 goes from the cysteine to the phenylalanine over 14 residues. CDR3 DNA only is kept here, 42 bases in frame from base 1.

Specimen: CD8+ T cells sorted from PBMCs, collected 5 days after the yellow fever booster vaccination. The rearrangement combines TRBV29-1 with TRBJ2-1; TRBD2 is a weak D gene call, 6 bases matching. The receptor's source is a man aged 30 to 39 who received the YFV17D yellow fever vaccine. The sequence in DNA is TGCAGCGTTGAAGGCGGGATGGGTAACAATGAGCAGTTCTTC. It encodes CSVEGGMGNNEQFF.